Each of the 17 T cell receptor beta chains below was sequenced from the same sample in a study of Graves' ophthalmopathy and Graves' hyperthyroidism. Researchers took RNA transcripts and amplified TCR beta CDR3 regions from them. Second-round multiplex PCR came after first-round RT-PCR with HTBI primers. TCRdb processed the multiplex PCR reads anew with MiXCR; each CDR3 protein has one entry. Here the sample spans roughly 500,000 distinct CDR3 sequences, under 15% being singletons. Sequences were obtained from blood. The source of these receptors is a woman in her thirties with Graves' ophthalmopathy.

There are many counts of this clonotype. The V gene is TRBV12-3 or TRBV12-4, the J gene TRBJ1-1, with D tentatively TRBD1 (6 bases). The V end was cut by 3 bases, the J end by 11 bases, with 19 bases between. The CDR3 runs 14 residues. Here the CDR3 DNA reads TGTGCCAGCAGTTTTTGGTTATCCCGGACAGTGGCTTTCTTT. It yields the protein CASSFWLSRTVAFF.

This clonotype showed up many times. J is TRBJ2-2 and V is TRBV12-3 or TRBV12-4; the D is unclear. CDR3 size: 14 residues. V was clipped by 6 bases and J by 7 bases, with 15 bases between them. The CDR3 here is CASSPHPLDGELFF. DNA of the CDR3: TGTGCCAGCAGCCCCCACCCGCTGGACGGGGAGCTGTTTTTT.

The sample holds many counts of this clonotype. V gene TRBV20-1 combines with J gene TRBJ2-7; unclear D gene. The V end lost 3 bases, the J end lost 2 bases, and 17 bases lay between the germline ends. Per the germline V gene, CDR1 is DFQATT and CDR2 is SNEGSKA (reference sequence). The CDR3 extends over 15 amino acids. CDR3 DNA sequence: TGCAGTGCTAGTTACCGAGCGCAACCCACCTACGAGCAGTACTTC. It codes for CSASYRAQPTYEQYF.

A few counts support this clonotype. The genes are TRBV15 and TRBJ2-2; TRBD2 is a possible D gene (5 bases). The CDR3 has 16 residues. Germline values: CDR1 LNHNV, CDR2 YYDKDF (reference sequence). The V end lost 7 bases, the J end lost 5 bases, and 20 bases lay between the germline ends. The CDR3, as DNA: TGTGCCACCAAGGGCAGGAGTCGAGAGGGTACCGGGGAGCTGTTTTTT. It translates to CATKGRSREGTGELFF.

In this sample, this clonotype turned up a few times. The V call is TRBV29-1, the J call TRBJ1-2; maybe TRBD1 (6 bases). CDR1 SQVTM and CDR2 ANQGSEA come from the germline V gene. This CDR3 has 12 amino acids. V shed 7 bases and J shed 8 bases, with 17 bases lying between them. The CDR3 here is CSASRGSDGYTF. CDR3 coding DNA: TGCAGCGCATCCAGGGGTTCAGACGGCTACACCTTC. The complete variable domain, with remaining parts taken from reference TRBV29-1 and TRBJ1-2, reads SAVISQKPSRDICQRGTSLTIQCQVDSQVTMMFWYRQQPGQSLTLIATANQGSEATYESGFVIDKFPISRPNLTFSTLTVSNMSPEDSSIYLCSASRGSDGYTFGSGTRLTVV.

This clonotype was seen at least ten times. The gene calls are TRBV11-2 and TRBJ2-7, with a tentative D call TRBD2 (5 bases). V lost 7 bases to trimming and J lost 0 bases, with 16 bases between them. The germline CDR1 and CDR2 sequences are SGHAT and FQNNGV. This CDR3 has 15 residues. CDR3 loop: CASNIALADSYEQYF. The CDR3, as DNA: TGTGCCAGCAATATTGCTCTAGCCGACTCCTACGAGCAGTACTTC.

With respect to this clonotype: It may be a read error: a sequence one base away is much more abundant. The V gene is TRBV9, the J gene TRBJ1-6, with D possibly TRBD1 on 5 matching bases. The CDR3 is 14 amino acids. Germline-derived CDR1 and CDR2 are SGDLS and YYNGEE. The CDR3, as DNA: TGTGTCAGCAGCGTAGTAGGGGAAAATTCACCCCTCCACTTT. Protein product: CVSSVVGENSPLHF.

This clonotype has only a few counts. V gene TRBV6-1 combines with J gene TRBJ2-5; 8 bases are a match to TRBD1. J gave up 5 bases and V 4 bases, and 9 bases lay outside the gene matches. CDR3 length: 15 amino acids. Germline CDR1 MNHNS, CDR2 SASEGT. The CDR3 DNA reads TGTGCCAGCAGTGGCGGACAGGGTGTTCTCGAGACCCAGTACTTC. This codes for CASSGGQGVLETQYF.

This clonotype was observed at least ten times. The chain is built from TRBV28 and TRBJ2-7, with TRBD1 matching 9 bases. CDR3 length equals 13 residues. Germline V gene lookup returns CDR1 MDHEN and CDR2 SYDVKM. V lost 5 bases and J lost 4; bases outside the gene matches: 3. The CDR3 nucleotides read TGTGCCAGCAGTCGGGACAGGGTATACGAGCAGTACTTC. It codes for CASSRDRVYEQYF.

This clonotype has a count of ten or more. The junction departs from the called germline gene at one end, perhaps through a read error. The chain combines TRBV28 with TRBJ1-2; D is unresolved. Germline V CDR1 and CDR2: MDHEN, SYDVKM. The CDR3 is 13 amino acids. CDR3 in DNA: TGTGCTAGCAGTTTAGCCGATCGGTATGGCTACACCTTC. Protein product: CASSLADRYGYTF.

J is TRBJ2-2 and V is TRBV6-5; 7 positions agree with TRBD2. The length of the CDR3 is 17 residues. J was trimmed by 2 bases and V by 6 bases; bases with no gene match: 12. Germline-derived CDR1 and CDR2 are MNHEY and SVGAGI. CDR3 loop: CASSLPALAVNTGELFF. The CDR3 coding sequence is TGTGCCAGCAGCTTACCAGCGCTAGCGGTCAACACCGGGGAGCTGTTTTTT.

This clonotype has a single count. V usage is TRBV2 and J usage is TRBJ2-5; no firm D call. The V gene lost 2 bases and the J gene lost 1 base, with 8 bases spanning the gap. CDR1 SNHLY and CDR2 FYNNEI come from the germline V gene. The CDR3 has 14 amino acids. For the CDR3, the DNA is TGTGCCAGCAGTGAACAACGGGCCCAAGAGACCCAGTACTTC. It codes for CASSEQRAQETQYF.

This clonotype was counted at least ten times. The rearrangement joins TRBV6-2 or TRBV6-3 to TRBJ1-2; 10 bases align to TRBD1. CDR3 length: 18 amino acids. Per the germline V gene, CDR1 is MNHEY and CDR2 is SVGEGT. V was pared by 0 bases and J by 2 bases, with 9 bases of the junction left unmatched. Here the CDR3 DNA reads TGTGCCAGCAGTTACTCCGGGACAGGGGCAACTCCAAACTATGGCTACACCTTC. The encoded protein is CASSYSGTGATPNYGYTF.

This clonotype has a count of ten or more. The chain is built from TRBV30 and TRBJ2-5; D not resolved. The CDR3 is made up of 14 amino acids. In germline, CDR1 is GTSNPN, CDR2 SVGIG (reference sequence). Trimming pared 1 base from V and 1 base from J, leaving 10 bases between. CDR3 residues: CAWSAARIQETQYF. In DNA form, the CDR3 reads TGTGCCTGGAGTGCGGCACGGATCCAAGAGACCCAGTACTTC.

The sample holds many counts of this clonotype. V is TRBV7-8 and J is TRBJ2-6; weak D call: TRBD2 (7 bases). V was trimmed by 1 base and J by 0 bases, leaving 13 bases between them. From germline, CDR1 is SGHVS and CDR2 FQNEAQ. The CDR3 is 18 residues long. CDR3 in DNA: TGTGCCAGCAGCTTAGAGGCGGGGGCTCCCTCTGGGGCCAACGTCCTGACTTTC. As protein: CASSLEAGAPSGANVLTF.

This clonotype was recorded a few times. The V gene is TRBV2, the J gene TRBJ2-5; D not certain. Germline CDR1 is SNHLY and CDR2 is FYNNEI. V was clipped by 3 bases and J by 2 bases, with 7 bases between them. This CDR3 region has 13 residues. The chain's CDR3 is CASSDSRQETQYF. CDR3 DNA: TGTGCCAGCAGTGATAGCAGGCAAGAGACCCAGTACTTC.

This clonotype showed up many times. The chain carries TRBV6-5 and TRBJ1-1; TRBD1 might be the D (6 bases). CDR3 length: 15 amino acids. V lost 0 bases, J lost 6 bases, and 14 bases lay in between. Germline loops: CDR1 MNHEY, CDR2 SVGAGI. CDR3 protein: CASSYSHGQKAEAFF. The CDR3 DNA sequence: TGTGCCAGCAGTTACTCCCACGGACAGAAGGCTGAAGCTTTCTTT.